The sequence of this T cell receptor (beta chain) was determined in a study of blood T cells in healthy people across ages. As regards this clonotype: Its antigen remains unknown.

Combining a sample-barcoded 5' primer with a J-beta primer mix, a second PCR ran for roughly 6 to 11 cycles. Every sample produced at least 3 million CDR3-containing paired-end reads. TCRdb processed the 5' RACE reads anew with MiXCR; each CDR3 protein has one entry. The sample yields 800,000 to 1,300,000 distinct CDR3 sequences, roughly 24% seen once. Overall study findings and caveats: CMV infection status of these donors was not known.

The CDR3 has 15 amino acids. Germline V gives CDR1 MNHEY, CDR2 SVGAGI. After removal of 5 bases from V and 2 bases from J, the junction contained 5 bases not matched to a gene. The sample also formed part of further work on T cells of mothers and their children. According to that study: Detection of persistent microchimeric T cell clones did not occur.

Sequenced: blood. The chain recombines TRBV6-5 with TRBJ2-5; 10 nucleotides align to TRBD2. The receptor was derived from a girl aged 2 to 9 in good health. Written as DNA, the CDR3 is TGTGCCAGCAGTGCTAGCGGGGGATTACAAGAGACCCAGTACTTC. It specifies CASSASGGLQETQYF.